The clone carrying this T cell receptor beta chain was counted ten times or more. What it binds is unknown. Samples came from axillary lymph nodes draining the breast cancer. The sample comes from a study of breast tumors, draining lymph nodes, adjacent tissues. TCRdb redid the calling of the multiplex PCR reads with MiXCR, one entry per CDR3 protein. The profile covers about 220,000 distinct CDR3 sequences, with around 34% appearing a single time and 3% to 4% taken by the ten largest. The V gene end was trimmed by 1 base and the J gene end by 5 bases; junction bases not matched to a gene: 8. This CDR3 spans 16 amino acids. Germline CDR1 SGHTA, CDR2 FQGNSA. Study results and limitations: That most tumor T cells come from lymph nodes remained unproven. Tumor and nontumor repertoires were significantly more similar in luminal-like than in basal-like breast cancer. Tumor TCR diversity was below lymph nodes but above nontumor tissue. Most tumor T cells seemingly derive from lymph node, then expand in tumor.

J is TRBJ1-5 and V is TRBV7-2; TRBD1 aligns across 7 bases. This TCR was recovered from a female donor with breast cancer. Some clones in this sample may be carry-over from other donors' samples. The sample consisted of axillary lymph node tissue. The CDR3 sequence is CASSLVPGGTYQPQHF. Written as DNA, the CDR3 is TGTGCCAGCAGCTTAGTTCCAGGGGGTACCTATCAGCCCCAGCATTTT. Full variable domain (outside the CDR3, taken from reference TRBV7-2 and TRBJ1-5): GAGVSQSPSNKVTEKGKDVELRCDPISGHTALYWYRQSLGQGLEFLIYFQGNSAPDKSGLPSDRFSAERTGGSVSTLTIQRTQQEDSAVYLCASSLVPGGTYQPQHFGDGTRLSIL.